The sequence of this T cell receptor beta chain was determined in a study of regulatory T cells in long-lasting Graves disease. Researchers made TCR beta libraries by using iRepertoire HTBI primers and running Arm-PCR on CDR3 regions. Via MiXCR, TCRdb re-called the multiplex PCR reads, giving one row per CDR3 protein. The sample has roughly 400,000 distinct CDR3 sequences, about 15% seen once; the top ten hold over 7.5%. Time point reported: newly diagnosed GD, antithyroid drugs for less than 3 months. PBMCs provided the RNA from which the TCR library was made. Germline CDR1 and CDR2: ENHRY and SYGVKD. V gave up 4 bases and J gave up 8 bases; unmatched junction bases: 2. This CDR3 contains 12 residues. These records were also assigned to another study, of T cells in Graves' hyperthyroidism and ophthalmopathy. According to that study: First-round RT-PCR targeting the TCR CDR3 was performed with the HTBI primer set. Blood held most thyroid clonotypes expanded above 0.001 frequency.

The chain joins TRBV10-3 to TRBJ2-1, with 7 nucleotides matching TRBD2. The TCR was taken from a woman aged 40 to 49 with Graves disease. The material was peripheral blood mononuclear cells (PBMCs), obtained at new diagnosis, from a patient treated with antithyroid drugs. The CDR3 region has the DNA TGTGCCATCAGTGCTACTAGCGATGAGCAGTTCTTC. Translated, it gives CAISATSDEQFF.